This T cell receptor (beta chain) emerged from a study of blood T cells in healthy people across ages. Points from the study as a whole: CMV status of donors was not determined, possibly confounding expanded clonotype changes. A strong correlation was found between TCR beta diversity and the percentage of naive T cells.

J was trimmed by 4 bases and V by 2 bases; bases with no gene match: 6. The CDR3 extends over 15 amino acids. Germline-derived CDR1 and CDR2 are SGHRS and YFSETQ. With a J-beta primer mix and a sample-barcoded 5' primer, a second PCR ran about 7 to 12 cycles. Every individual sample yielded 2.5 million or more paired-end reads (each containing CDR3). From the 5' RACE reads, TCRdb called clonotypes with MiXCR, one entry per CDR3 protein. The sample consists of fewer than 800,000 distinct CDR3 sequences, more than 40% of them appearing once. This clonotype has a handful of counts. Its specificity is not known.

The chain couples TRBV5-1 to TRBJ2-7; 10 nucleotides agree with TRBD2. Source material: blood. The sequence derives from a woman aged 55-75 years in good health. CDR3 residues: CASSFLAGGGYEQYF. CDR3 DNA sequence: TGCGCCAGCAGCTTCTTAGCGGGAGGAGGTTACGAGCAGTACTTC.